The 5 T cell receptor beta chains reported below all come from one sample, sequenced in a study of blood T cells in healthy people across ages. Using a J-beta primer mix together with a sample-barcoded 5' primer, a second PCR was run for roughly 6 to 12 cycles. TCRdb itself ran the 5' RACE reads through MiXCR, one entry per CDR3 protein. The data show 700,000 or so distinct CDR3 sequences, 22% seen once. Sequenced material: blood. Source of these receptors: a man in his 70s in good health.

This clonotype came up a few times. This CDR3 is CASSWGRNTQYF. The CDR3 nucleotides read TGTGCCAGCAGCTGGGGTCGAAATACGCAGTATTTT. The chain is built from TRBV7-9 and TRBJ2-3; the D is unclear. V lost 4 bases and J lost 7, with 9 bases in between. This CDR3 has 12 residues. CDR1 is SEHNR and CDR2 is FQNEAQ in the germline V gene (reference sequence).

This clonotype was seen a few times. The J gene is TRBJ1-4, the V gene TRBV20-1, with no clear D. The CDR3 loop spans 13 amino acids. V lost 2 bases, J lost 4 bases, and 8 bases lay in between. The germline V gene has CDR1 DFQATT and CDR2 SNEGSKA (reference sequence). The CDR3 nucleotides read TGCAGTGCTAGAAACCCGAATAATGAAAAACTGTTTTTT. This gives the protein CSARNPNNEKLFF.

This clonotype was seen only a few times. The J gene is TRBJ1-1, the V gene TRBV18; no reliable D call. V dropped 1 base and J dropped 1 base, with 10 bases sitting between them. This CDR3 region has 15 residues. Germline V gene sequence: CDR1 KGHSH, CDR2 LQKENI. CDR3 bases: TGTGCCAGCTCACCACGGGGAGAGAGGAACACTGAAGCTTTCTTT. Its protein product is CASSPRGERNTEAFF. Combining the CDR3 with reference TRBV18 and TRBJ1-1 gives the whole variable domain NAGVMQNPRHLVRRRGQEARLRCSPMKGHSHVYWYRQLPEEGLKFMVYLQKENIIDESGMPKERFSAEFPKEGPSILRIQQVVRGDSAAYFCASSPRGERNTEAFFGQGTRLTVV.

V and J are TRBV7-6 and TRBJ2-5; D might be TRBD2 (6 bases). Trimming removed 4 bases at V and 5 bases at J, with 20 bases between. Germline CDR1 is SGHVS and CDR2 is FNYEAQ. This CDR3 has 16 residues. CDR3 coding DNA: TGTGCCAGCAGCTCGCTCAAAACGGCGGGAAGGGAGACCCAGTACTTC. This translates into CASSSLKTAGRETQYF. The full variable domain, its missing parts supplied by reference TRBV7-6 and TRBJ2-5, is GAGVSQSPRYKVTKRGQDVALRCDPISGHVSLYWYRQALGQGPEFLTYFNYEAQQDKSGLPNDRFSAERPEGSISTLTIQRTEQRDSAMYRCASSSLKTAGRETQYFGPGTRLLVL.

The CDR3: CASSSGAGTEAFF. The CDR3 DNA follows: TGTGCCAGCAGTTCCGGGGCAGGGACTGAAGCTTTCTTT. The V gene is TRBV5-6, the J gene TRBJ1-1; a possible D gene is TRBD1 (5 bases). V lost 5 bases to trimming and J lost 5 bases, with 13 bases between them. The CDR3 consists of 13 residues. Germline-derived CDR1 and CDR2 are SGHDT and YYEEEE.